The text below deals with one TCR beta chain. As yet, its antigen is unknown. The source of the sample is a study of cytomegalovirus exposure and HLA in healthy donors. Study-level background: Among 150 million to 200 million T cells, an earlier analysis found 95 million to 140 million unique TCR beta sequences.

Trimming cost V 5 bases and J 5 bases, with 30 bases left between them. In germline, CDR1 is LNHDA, CDR2 SQIVND (reference sequence). The CDR3 spans 19 residues. Whole-study results and caveats: While the bulk of TCR sequences proved rare, some public TCRs turned up in many donors.

PCR primers comprised 60 Vbeta and 13 Jbeta primers. Original processing notes: As a later analysis found, there were 70 million to 80 million unique TCR beta chains, of which about 10 million were shared. The method was immunoSEQ multiplex PCR; TCRdb's version includes in-frame clones alone and lacks a portion of them. The V and J calls and clone size were taken over from that table, and D and trimming were inferred from the DNA. The data contain 100,000 to 150,000 clones, roughly three quarters of them singletons. Sequencing input: PBMCs. V and J are TRBV19 and TRBJ1-2; the D is unclear. This TCR was sampled from a woman aged 40 to 55 in good health and CMV-seronegative. The CDR3 region is CASSPNRQVSLGPQYGYTF. The DNA of the CDR3 is TGTGCCAGTAGTCCAAACCGCCAGGTTTCTCTGGGTCCGCAGTATGGCTACACCTTC. The complete variable domain, with remaining parts taken from reference TRBV19 and TRBJ1-2, reads DGGITQSPKYLFRKEGQNVTLSCEQNLNHDAMYWYRQDPGQGLRLIYYSQIVNDFQKGDIAEGYSVSREKKESFPLTVTSAQKNPTAFYLCASSPNRQVSLGPQYGYTFGSGTRLTVV.